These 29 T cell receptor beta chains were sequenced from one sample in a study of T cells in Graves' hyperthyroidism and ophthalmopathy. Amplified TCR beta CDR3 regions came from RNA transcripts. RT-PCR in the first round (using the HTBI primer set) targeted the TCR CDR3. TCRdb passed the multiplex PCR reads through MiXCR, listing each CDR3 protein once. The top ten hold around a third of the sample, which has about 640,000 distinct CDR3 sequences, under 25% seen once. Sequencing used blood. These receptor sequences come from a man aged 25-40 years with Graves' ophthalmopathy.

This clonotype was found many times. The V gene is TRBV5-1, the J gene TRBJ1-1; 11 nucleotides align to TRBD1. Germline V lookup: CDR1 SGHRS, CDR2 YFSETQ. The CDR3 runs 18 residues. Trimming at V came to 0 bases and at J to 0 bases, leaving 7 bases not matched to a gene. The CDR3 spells CASSLVPPGQGVNTEAFF. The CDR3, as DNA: TGCGCCAGCAGCTTGGTACCCCCGGGACAGGGGGTGAACACTGAAGCTTTCTTT.

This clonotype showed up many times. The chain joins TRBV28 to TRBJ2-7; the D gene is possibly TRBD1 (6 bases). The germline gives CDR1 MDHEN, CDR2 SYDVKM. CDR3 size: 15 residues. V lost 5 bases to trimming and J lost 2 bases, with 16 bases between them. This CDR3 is CASSTYGTKTYEQYF. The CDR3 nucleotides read TGTGCCAGCAGTACGTACGGGACAAAAACCTACGAGCAGTACTTC.

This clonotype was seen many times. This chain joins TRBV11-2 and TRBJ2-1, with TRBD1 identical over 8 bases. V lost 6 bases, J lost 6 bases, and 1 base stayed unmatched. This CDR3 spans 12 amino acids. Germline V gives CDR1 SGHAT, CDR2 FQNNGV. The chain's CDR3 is CASRTGVNEQFF. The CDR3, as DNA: TGTGCCAGCAGGACAGGGGTCAATGAGCAGTTCTTC.

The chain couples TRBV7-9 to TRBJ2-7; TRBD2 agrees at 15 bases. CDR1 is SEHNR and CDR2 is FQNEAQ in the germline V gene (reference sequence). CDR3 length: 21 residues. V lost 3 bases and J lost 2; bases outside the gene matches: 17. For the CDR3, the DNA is TGTGCCAGCAGCTTTGACGACTGGTGGACTAGCGGGAGGGCCGGGGCCTACGAGCAGTACTTC. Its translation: CASSFDDWWTSGRAGAYEQYF.

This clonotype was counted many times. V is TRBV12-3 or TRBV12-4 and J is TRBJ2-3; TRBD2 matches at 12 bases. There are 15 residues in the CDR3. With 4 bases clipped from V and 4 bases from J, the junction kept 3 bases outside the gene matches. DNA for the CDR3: TGTGCCAGCAGTTCCAGACTAGCGGGAGCAGATACGCAGTATTTT. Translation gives CASSSRLAGADTQYF.

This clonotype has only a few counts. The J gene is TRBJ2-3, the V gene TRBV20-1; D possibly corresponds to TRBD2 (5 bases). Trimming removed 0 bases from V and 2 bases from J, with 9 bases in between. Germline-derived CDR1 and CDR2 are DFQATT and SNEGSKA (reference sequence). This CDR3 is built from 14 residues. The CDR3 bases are TGCAGTGCTAGAGATCGGGGTTTCACAGATACGCAGTATTTT. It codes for CSARDRGFTDTQYF.

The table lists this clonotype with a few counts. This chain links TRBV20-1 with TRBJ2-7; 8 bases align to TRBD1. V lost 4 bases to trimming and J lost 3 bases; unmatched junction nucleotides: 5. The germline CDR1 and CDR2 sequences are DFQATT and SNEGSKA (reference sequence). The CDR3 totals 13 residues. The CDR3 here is CSAIGRGLYEQYF. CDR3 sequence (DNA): TGCAGTGCTATTGGCAGGGGGCTCTACGAGCAGTACTTC.

The CDR3 sequence: CSAPSGLAGGAHEQYF. CDR3 DNA sequence: TGCAGTGCACCCTCGGGTCTAGCGGGAGGTGCGCACGAGCAGTACTTC. This chain links TRBV20-1 with TRBJ2-7; the match to TRBD2 covers 11 bases. Germline CDR1 DFQATT, CDR2 SNEGSKA (reference sequence). The CDR3 runs 16 residues. With 6 bases clipped from V and 5 bases from J, the junction kept 15 bases outside the gene matches.

The CDR3 DNA follows: TGTGCCAGCTCACCACCCGGGACTAGCGGGATGATGGGGGAGCAGTACTTC. Translating gives CASSPPGTSGMMGEQYF. This chain uses TRBV18 with TRBJ2-7; 13 nucleotides line up with TRBD2. Germline V lookup: CDR1 KGHSH, CDR2 LQKENI. V lost 0 bases and J lost 7; bases outside the gene matches: 9. CDR3 length: 17 amino acids.

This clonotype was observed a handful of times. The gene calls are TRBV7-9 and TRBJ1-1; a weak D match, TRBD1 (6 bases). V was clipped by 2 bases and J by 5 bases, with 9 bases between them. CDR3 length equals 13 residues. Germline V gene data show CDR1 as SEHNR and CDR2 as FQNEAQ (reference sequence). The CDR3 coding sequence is TGTGCCAGCAGCTTATTTCAGGGGACTGAAGCTTTCTTT. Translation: CASSLFQGTEAFF.

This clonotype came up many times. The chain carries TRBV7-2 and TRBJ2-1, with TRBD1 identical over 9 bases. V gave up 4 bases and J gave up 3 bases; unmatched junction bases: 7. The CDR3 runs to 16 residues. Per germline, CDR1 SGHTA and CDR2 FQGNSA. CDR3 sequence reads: CASSSRPGQGYNEQFF. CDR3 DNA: TGTGCCAGCAGCTCGCGACCGGGACAGGGCTACAATGAGCAGTTCTTC.

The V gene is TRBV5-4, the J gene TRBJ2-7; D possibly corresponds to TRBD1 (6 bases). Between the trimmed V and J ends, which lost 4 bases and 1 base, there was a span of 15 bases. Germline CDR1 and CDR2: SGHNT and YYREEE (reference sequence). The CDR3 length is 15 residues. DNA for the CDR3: TGTGCCAGCAGCCCGGCCGGGACACAATCCTACGAGCAGTACTTC. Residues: CASSPAGTQSYEQYF. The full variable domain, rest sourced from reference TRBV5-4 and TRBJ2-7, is ETGVTQSPTHLIKTRGQQVTLRCSSQSGHNTVSWYQQALGQGPQFIFQYYREEENGRGNFPPRFSGLQFPNYSSELNVNALELDDSALYLCASSPAGTQSYEQYFGPGTRLTVT.

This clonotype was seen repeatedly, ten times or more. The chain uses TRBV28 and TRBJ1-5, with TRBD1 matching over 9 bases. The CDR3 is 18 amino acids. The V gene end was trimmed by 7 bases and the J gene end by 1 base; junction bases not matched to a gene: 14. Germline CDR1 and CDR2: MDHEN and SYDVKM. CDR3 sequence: CASTRDRVIGRSNQPQHF. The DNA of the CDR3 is TGTGCCAGCACCAGGGACAGGGTGATAGGTAGAAGCAATCAGCCCCAGCATTTT.

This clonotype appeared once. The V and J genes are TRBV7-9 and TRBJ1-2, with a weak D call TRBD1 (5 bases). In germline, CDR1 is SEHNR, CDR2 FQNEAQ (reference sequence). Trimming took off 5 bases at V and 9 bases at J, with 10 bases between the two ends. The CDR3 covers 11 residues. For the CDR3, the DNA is TGTGCCAGCAGCATGGGACGGAGCTACACCTTC. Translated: CASSMGRSYTF.

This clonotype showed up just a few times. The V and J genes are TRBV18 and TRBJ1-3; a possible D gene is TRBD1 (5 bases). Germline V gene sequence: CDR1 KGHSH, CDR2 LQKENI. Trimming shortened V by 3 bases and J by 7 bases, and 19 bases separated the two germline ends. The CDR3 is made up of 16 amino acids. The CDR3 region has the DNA TGTGCCAGCTCACCTAGGGCCCCAGGGCGACAGAACACCATATATTTT. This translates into CASSPRAPGRQNTIYF.

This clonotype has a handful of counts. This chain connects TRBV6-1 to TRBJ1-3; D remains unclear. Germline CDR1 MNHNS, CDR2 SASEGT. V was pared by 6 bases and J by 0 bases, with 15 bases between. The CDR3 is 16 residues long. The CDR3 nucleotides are TGTGCCAGCAGGACTTCGGGGAGACCCTCTGGAAACACCATATATTTT. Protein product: CASRTSGRPSGNTIYF.

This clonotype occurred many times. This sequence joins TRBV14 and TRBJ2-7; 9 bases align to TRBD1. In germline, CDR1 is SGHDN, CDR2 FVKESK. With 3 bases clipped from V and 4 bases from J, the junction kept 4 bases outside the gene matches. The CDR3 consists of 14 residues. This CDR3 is CASSQGQGPYEQYF. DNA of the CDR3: TGTGCCAGCAGCCAGGGACAGGGCCCTTACGAGCAGTACTTC.

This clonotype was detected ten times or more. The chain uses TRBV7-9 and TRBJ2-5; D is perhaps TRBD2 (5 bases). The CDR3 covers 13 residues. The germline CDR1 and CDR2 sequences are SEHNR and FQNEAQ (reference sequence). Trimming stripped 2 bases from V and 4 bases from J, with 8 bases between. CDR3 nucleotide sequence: TGTGCCAGCAGCTTACGGGCGGGAGAGACCCAGTACTTC. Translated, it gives CASSLRAGETQYF.

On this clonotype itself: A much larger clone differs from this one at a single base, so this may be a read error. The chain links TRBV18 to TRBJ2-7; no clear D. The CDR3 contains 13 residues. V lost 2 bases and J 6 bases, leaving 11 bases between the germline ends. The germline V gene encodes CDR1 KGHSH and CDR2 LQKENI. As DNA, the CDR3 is TGTGCCAGCTCACCAGGGGAAGCGTTCGAGCAGTACTTC. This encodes CASSPGEAFEQYF.

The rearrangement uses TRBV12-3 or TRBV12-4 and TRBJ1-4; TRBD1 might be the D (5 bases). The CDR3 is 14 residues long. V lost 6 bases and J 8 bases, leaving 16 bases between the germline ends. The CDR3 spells CASRTLGHTEKLFF. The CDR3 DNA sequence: TGTGCCAGCAGGACCTTAGGACATACCGAAAAACTGTTTTTT.

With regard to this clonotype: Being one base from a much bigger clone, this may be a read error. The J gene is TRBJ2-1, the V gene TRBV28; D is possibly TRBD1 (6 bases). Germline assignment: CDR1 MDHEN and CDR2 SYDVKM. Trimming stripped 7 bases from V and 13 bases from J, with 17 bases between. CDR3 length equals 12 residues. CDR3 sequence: CASKPLRQDQFF. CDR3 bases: TGTGCCAGCAAACCCTTGAGACAGGATCAGTTCTTC.

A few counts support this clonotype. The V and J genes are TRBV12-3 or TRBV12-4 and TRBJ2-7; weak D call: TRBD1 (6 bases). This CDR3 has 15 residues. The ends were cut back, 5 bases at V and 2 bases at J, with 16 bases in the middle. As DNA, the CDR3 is TGTGCCAGCAGTCCCGCCCCGACAGGACCCTACGAGCAGTACTTC. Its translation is CASSPAPTGPYEQYF.

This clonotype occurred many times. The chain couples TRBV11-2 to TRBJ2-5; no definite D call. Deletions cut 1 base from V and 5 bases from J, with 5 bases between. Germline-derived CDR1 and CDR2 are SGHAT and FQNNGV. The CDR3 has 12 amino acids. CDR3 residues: CASSLVWETQYF. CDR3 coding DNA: TGTGCCAGCAGCTTAGTTTGGGAGACCCAGTACTTC. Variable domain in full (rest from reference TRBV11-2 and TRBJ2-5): EAGVAQSPRYKIIEKRQSVAFWCNPISGHATLYWYQQILGQGPKLLIQFQNNGVVDDSQLPKDRFSAERLKGVDSTLKIQPAKLEDSAVYLCASSLVWETQYFGPGTRLLVL.

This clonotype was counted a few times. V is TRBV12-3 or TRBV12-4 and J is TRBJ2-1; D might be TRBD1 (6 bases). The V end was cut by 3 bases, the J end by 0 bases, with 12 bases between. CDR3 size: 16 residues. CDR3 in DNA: TGTGCCAGCAGTTTTAACAGGGATCCCTCCTACAATGAGCAGTTCTTC. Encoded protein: CASSFNRDPSYNEQFF.

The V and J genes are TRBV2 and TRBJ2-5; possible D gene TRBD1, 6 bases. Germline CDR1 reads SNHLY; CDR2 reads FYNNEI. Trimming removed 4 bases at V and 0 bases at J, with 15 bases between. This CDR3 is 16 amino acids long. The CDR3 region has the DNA TGTGCCAGCAGTGGGGGGCGGGTCGGAGACCAAGAGACCCAGTACTTC. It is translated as CASSGGRVGDQETQYF.

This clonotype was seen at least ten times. DNA for the CDR3: TGTGCCAGCAGGCCTAGCGGGAGCTCTTACGAGCAGTACTTC. This translates into CASRPSGSSYEQYF. The chain is built from TRBV12-3 or TRBV12-4 and TRBJ2-7; 10 bases line up with TRBD2. V lost 6 bases and J lost 4; bases outside the gene matches: 6. The CDR3 extends over 14 amino acids.

CDR3 DNA: TGCGCCAGCAGCTGGGGGGGGGATGAAGCTTTCTTT. It is translated as CASSWGGDEAFF. The chain carries TRBV5-1 and TRBJ1-1; maybe TRBD1 (5 bases). The CDR3 consists of 12 residues. Germline CDR1 SGHRS, CDR2 YFSETQ. The V and J ends lost 3 bases and 7 bases respectively, with 10 bases between them. The full variable domain, with the rest looked up from reference TRBV5-1 and TRBJ1-1, is KAGVTQTPRYLIKTRGQQVTLSCSPISGHRSVSWYQQTPGQGLQFLFEYFSETQRNKGNFPGRFSGRQFSNSRSEMNVSTLELGDSALYLCASSWGGDEAFFGQGTRLTVV.

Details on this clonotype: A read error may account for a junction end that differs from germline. The CDR3 loop reads CVSSEEAGGIVTQYF. The CDR3 bases are TGTGTCAGCAGTGAGGAAGCGGGAGGGATTGTGACCCAGTACTTC. J is TRBJ2-5 and V is TRBV11-1; TRBD2 matches at 10 bases. The germline V gene has CDR1 SGHAT and CDR2 FQDESV (reference sequence). The CDR3 sequence is 15 residues long.

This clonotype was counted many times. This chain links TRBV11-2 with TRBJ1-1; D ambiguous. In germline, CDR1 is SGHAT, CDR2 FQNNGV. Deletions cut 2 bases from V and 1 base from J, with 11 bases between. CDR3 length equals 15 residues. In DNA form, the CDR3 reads TGTGCCAGCAGCTTAAACGGGGAAGCGAACACTGAAGCTTTCTTT. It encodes CASSLNGEANTEAFF.